This section outlines one T cell receptor (beta chain) sequence together with its context. The sample originates from a study of OX40 agonist ivuxolimab in advanced cancers. Repertoires were generated with immunoSEQ multiplex PCR, while TCRdb's copy carries only in-frame clones and drops some. This table has roughly 15,000 clones, approximately 95% appearing once. Trimming shortened V by 5 bases and J by 6 bases, and 16 bases separated the two germline ends. Germline V gene lookup returns CDR1 SGHVS and CDR2 FQNEAQ. There are 14 residues in the CDR3. The chain carries TRBV7-8 and TRBJ1-1; tentatively, D is TRBD1 (5 bases). The clonotype comes from an adult with an advanced solid tumor such as melanoma, head and neck, liver or kidney cancer. This sample comprised CD4+ or CD8+ T cells sorted from blood, obtained in a trial of the OX40 agonist ivuxolimab. CDR3 loop: CASSPKGPRAEAFF. The CDR3 DNA reads as TGTGCCAGCAGCCCCAAGGGGCCCCGCGCTGAAGCTTTCTTT.